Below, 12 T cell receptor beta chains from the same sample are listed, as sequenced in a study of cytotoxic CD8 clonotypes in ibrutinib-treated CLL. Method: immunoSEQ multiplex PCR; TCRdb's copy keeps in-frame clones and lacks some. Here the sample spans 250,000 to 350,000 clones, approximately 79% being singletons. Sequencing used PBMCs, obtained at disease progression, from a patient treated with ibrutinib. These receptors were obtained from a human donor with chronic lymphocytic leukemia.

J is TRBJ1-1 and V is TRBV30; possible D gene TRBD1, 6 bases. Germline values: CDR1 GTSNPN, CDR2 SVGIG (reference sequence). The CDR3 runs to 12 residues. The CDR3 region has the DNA TGTCAAAGGGGCAGGGGCAACACTGAAGCTTTCTTT. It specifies CQRGRGNTEAFF.

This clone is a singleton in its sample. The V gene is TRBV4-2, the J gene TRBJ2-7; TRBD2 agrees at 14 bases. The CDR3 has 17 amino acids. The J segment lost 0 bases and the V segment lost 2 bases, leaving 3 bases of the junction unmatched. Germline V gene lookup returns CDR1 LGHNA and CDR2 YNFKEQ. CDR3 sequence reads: CASSQSGLAGASYEQYF. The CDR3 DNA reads TGTGCCAGCAGCCAATCGGGACTAGCGGGGGCCTCCTACGAGCAGTACTTC.

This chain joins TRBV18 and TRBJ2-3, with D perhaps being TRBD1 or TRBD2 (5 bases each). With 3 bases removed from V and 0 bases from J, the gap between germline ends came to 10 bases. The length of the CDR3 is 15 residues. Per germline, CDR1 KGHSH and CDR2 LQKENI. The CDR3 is CASSPGETSTDTQYF. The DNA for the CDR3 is TGTGCCAGCTCACCGGGGGAGACAAGCACAGATACGCAGTATTTT. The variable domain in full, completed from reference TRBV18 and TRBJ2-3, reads NAGVMQNPRHLVRRRGQEARLRCSPMKGHSHVYWYRQLPEEGLKFMVYLQKENIIDESGMPKERFSAEFPKEGPSILRIQQVVRGDSAAYFCASSPGETSTDTQYFGPGTRLTVL.

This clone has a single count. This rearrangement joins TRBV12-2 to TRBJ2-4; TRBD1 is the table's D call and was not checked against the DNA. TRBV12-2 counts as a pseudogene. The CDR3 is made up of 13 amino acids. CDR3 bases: TGTGCAAGTCGCGACAGGGCCGGGAACATTCAGTACTTC. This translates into CASRDRAGNIQYF.

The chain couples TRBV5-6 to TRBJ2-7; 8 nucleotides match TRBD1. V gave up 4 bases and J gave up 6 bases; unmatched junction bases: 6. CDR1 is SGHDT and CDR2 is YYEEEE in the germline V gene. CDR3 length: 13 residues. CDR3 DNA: TGTGCCAGCAGCGGGGGGACAGGCGGCGAGCAGTACTTC. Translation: CASSGGTGGEQYF. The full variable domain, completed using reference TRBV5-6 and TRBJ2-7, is DAGVTQSPTHLIKTRGQQVTLRCSPKSGHDTVSWYQQALGQGPQFIFQYYEEEERQRGNFPDRFSGHQFPNYSSELNVNALLLGDSALYLCASSGGTGGEQYFGPGTRLTVT.

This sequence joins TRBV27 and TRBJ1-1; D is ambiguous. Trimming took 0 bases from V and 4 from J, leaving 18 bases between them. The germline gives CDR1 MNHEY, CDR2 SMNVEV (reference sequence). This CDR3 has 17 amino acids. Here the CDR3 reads CASSLSRPPVPGTEAFF. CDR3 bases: TGTGCCAGCAGTTTATCGCGGCCGCCCGTTCCCGGCACTGAAGCTTTCTTT.

CDR3 coding DNA: TGTGCCAGTAGTCCGAATGCGGGGACCCAGTACTTC. This codes for CASSPNAGTQYF. This chain connects TRBV19 to TRBJ2-5; tentative D call: TRBD2 (5 bases). The CDR3 has 12 residues. The V gene lost 5 bases and the J gene lost 7 bases, with 11 bases spanning the gap. Germline V gene lookup returns CDR1 LNHDA and CDR2 SQIVND (reference sequence). The full variable domain, its missing parts supplied by reference TRBV19 and TRBJ2-5, is DGGITQSPKYLFRKEGQNVTLSCEQNLNHDAMYWYRQDPGQGLRLIYYSQIVNDFQKGDIAEGYSVSREKKESFPLTVTSAQKNPTAFYLCASSPNAGTQYFGPGTRLLVL.

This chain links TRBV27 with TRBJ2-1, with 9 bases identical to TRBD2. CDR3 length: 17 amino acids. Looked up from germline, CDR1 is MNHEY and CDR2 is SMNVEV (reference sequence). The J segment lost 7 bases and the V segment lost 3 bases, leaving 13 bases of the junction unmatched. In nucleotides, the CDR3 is TGTGCCAGCAGTTTTGCTACCCCGGGACTAGCTGCGAATGAGCAGTTCTTC. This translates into CASSFATPGLAANEQFF.

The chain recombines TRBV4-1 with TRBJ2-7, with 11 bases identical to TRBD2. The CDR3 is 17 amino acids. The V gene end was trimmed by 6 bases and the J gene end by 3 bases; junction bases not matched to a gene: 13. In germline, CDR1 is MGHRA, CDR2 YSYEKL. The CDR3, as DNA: TGCGCCAGCAGTTTCGCCCAAGCCGGGACTAGCGGCTACGAGCAGTACTTC. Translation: CASSFAQAGTSGYEQYF.

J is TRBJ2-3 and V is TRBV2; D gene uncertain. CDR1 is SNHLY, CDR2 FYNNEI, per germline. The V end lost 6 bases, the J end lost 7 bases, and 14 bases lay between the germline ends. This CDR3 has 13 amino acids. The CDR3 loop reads CASSSDSQYTQYF. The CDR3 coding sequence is TGTGCCAGCAGCTCTGACTCCCAATATACGCAGTATTTT.

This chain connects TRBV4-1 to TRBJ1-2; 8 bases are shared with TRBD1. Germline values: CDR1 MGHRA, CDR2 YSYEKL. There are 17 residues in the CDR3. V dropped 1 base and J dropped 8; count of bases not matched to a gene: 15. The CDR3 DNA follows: TGCGCCAGCAGCCAAGGAGAGTCCCCCGGCAGGGGGCTCGGCTACACCTTC. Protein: CASSQGESPGRGLGYTF.

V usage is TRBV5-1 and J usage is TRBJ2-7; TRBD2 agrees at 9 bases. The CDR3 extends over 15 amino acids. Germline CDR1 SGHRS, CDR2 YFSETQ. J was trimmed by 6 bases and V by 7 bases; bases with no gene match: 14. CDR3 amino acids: CASERTSERRGEQYF. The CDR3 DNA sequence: TGCGCCAGCGAAAGGACTAGCGAGCGGAGGGGCGAGCAGTACTTC.